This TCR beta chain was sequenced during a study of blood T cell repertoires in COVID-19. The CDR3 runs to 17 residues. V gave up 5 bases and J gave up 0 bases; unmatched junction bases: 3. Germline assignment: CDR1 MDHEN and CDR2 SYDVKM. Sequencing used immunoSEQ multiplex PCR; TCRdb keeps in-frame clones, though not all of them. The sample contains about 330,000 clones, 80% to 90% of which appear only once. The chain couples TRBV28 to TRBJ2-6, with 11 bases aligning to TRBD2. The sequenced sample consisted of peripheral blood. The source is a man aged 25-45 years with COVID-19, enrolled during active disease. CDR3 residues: CASSTSGSFSGANVLTF. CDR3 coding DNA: TGTGCCAGCAGTACTAGCGGGAGCTTCTCTGGGGCCAACGTCCTGACTTTC.